This T cell receptor beta chain was observed in a study of post-analysis software for immune sequencing data. Whole-study context: The patients showed relapsing-remitting, secondary progressive and progressive-relapsing multiple sclerosis courses. Study-level results: Strong same-batch co-clustering of samples appeared with F measure clustering. Several TRBV segments occurring more often in patients than controls included TRBV5-6, TRBV5-1 and TRBV20-1. Among multiple sclerosis patients, normalized Chao1 diversity was significantly below that of controls.

There are 16 residues in the CDR3. Germline loops: CDR1 SGHTA, CDR2 FQGNSA. V lost 2 bases, J lost 2 bases, and 3 bases stayed unmatched. Notes on this clonotype: Antigen specificity is unknown.

Sequencing libraries made from TCR beta cDNA carried unique molecular identifiers. A few hundred thousand cDNA molecules came from around 1 to 10 million T cells. One entry per CDR3 protein, called by TCRdb with MiXCR from the PCR reads. The sample has roughly 650,000 distinct CDR3 sequences; 59% are singletons. The sequence derives from a girl aged 2-10 years with multiple sclerosis. The sample taken for sequencing was blood. The J gene is TRBJ2-3, the V gene TRBV7-2, with 11 bases lining up with TRBD2. The chain's CDR3 is CASSLLLAGDTDTQYF. For the CDR3, the DNA is TGTGCCAGCAGCTTACTACTAGCGGGGGACACAGATACGCAGTATTTT.